Listed below are T cell receptor beta chains from one sample, sequenced in a study of blood T cells in healthy people across ages. TCRdb ran MiXCR on the 5' RACE reads and lists one entry per CDR3 protein. The data hold 1.5 million to 2 million distinct CDR3 sequences, with more than 35% observed a single time. Specimen: blood. The receptors come from a human donor in good health. CDR3s include the opening cysteine and the closing phenylalanine or tryptophan. A D gene is named only where the DNA matches it firmly. Expanded clones get a size class; other rows say once, few or many, or leave the size out.

clone_size	v_call	j_call	d_call	cdr3_aa	cdr3_nt
-	TRBV5-1	TRBJ1-1	-	CASSSPNQGRTEAFF	TGCGCCAGCAGCTCCCCCAATCAGGGGCGCACTGAAGCTTTCTTT
few	TRBV29-1	TRBJ2-7	-	CSVAGGSSYEQYF	TGCAGCGTTGCTGGGGGGAGCTCCTACGAGCAGTACTTC
-	TRBV20-1	TRBJ2-7	-	CSAQGVVKADSYEQYF	TGCAGTGCTCAAGGGGTGGTCAAAGCGGATTCCTACGAGCAGTACTTC
-	TRBV7-2	TRBJ1-1	-	CASSPHTEAFF	TGTGCCAGCAGCCCTCACACTGAAGCTTTCTTT
-	TRBV29-1	TRBJ2-3	-	CSVEHGTSTDTQYF	TGCAGCGTTGAACACGGGACAAGCACAGATACGCAGTATTTT
many	TRBV29-1	TRBJ2-5	TRBD1	CTTGQGQETQYF	TGCACCACAGGACAGGGACAAGAGACCCAGTACTTC
-	TRBV9	TRBJ1-1	-	CASGTDFTEAFF	TGTGCCAGTGGGACGGACTTTACTGAAGCTTTCTTT
-	TRBV7-2	TRBJ2-2	-	CASSLVVSFANTGELFF	TGTGCCAGCAGCTTAGTGGTGTCGTTCGCGAACACCGGGGAGCTGTTTTTT
-	TRBV6-1	TRBJ1-5	-	CASSGGGAGQPQHF	TGTGCCAGCAGCGGTGGGGGGGCTGGGCAGCCCCAGCATTTT
few	TRBV20-1	TRBJ2-6	-	CSASLGAWANVLTF	TGCAGTGCTAGTTTGGGCGCTTGGGCCAACGTCCTGACTTTC
many	TRBV5-1	TRBJ2-1	-	CASSYQWLAPYNEQFF	TGCGCCAGCAGCTACCAGTGGCTAGCTCCTTACAATGAGCAGTTCTTC
-	TRBV6-5	TRBJ2-3	-	CASSLFEHPSTDTQYF	TGTGCCAGCAGTTTGTTTGAACACCCGAGCACAGATACGCAGTATTTT
-	TRBV7-9	TRBJ2-7	-	CAGGRGNYEQYF	TGCGCTGGGGGCAGGGGTAATTACGAGCAGTACTTC
-	TRBV6-2/TRBV6-3	TRBJ2-7	-	CASSYGLQKYF	TGTGCCAGCAGTTACGGACTCCAGAAGTACTTC
few	TRBV11-2	TRBJ1-1	TRBD1	CASSFTGGAKATEAFF	TGTGCCAGCAGCTTTACAGGGGGCGCAAAAGCCACTGAAGCTTTCTTT
-	TRBV29-1	TRBJ2-3	-	CSVIGLRGTDTQYF	TGCAGCGTGATAGGGCTGAGGGGCACAGATACGCAGTATTTT
many	TRBV5-1	TRBJ2-7	TRBD1	CASSLGQGKVSYEQYF	TGCGCCAGCAGCTTGGGACAGGGAAAAGTTTCCTACGAGCAGTACTTC
few	TRBV7-2	TRBJ2-4	-	CASSLVPGLRGNIQYF	TGTGCCAGCAGCTTAGTCCCAGGACTCCGGGGGAACATTCAGTACTTC
-	TRBV7-9	TRBJ2-1	-	CASSDPGQRKGRGEQFF	TGTGCCAGCAGCGACCCCGGACAGAGAAAAGGAAGAGGTGAGCAGTTCTTC
few	TRBV4-3	TRBJ2-7	TRBD1	CASSPGQYAGEQYF	TGCGCCAGCAGCCCGGGACAGTATGCCGGCGAGCAGTACTTC
few	TRBV14	TRBJ2-7	TRBD1	CASSARSHSGTGDYEQYF	TGTGCCAGCAGTGCCCGGTCCCACTCCGGGACAGGAGACTACGAGCAGTACTTC
-	TRBV7-2	TRBJ2-5	-	CASSSSPERTQYF	TGTGCCAGCAGCTCAAGCCCGGAACGGACCCAGTACTTC
-	TRBV7-8	TRBJ2-5	TRBD2	CASSFLAGWETQYF	TGTGCCAGCAGCTTTCTAGCGGGCTGGGAGACCCAGTACTTC
few	TRBV4-1	TRBJ2-1	-	CASSQEGGNLYNEQFF	TGCGCCAGCAGCCAAGAAGGAGGGAACCTCTACAATGAGCAGTTCTTC
-	TRBV6-2/TRBV6-3	TRBJ2-1	-	CASCRRVSYNEQFF	TGTGCCAGCTGCCGACGTGTGTCCTACAATGAGCAGTTCTTC
few	TRBV6-1	TRBJ2-7	-	CASRVPGVRYEQYF	TGTGCCAGCAGAGTCCCGGGGGTCCGCTATGAGCAGTACTTC
few	TRBV5-1	TRBJ2-1	-	CASSLDGGLYNEQFF	TGCGCCAGCAGCTTAGACGGGGGGCTCTACAATGAGCAGTTCTTC
-	TRBV7-9	TRBJ1-6	-	CASNPSDGGLLHF	TGTGCCAGCAACCCATCCGACGGAGGATTACTCCACTTT
few	TRBV6-2/TRBV6-3	TRBJ2-5	TRBD2	CASSSRKRASGTIETQYF	TGTGCCAGCAGTTCACGCAAGCGGGCTAGCGGTACTATAGAGACCCAGTACTTC
-	TRBV13	TRBJ2-7	-	CAGSSSPATFYEQYF	TGTGCCGGCAGTTCGTCCCCTGCCACCTTCTACGAGCAGTACTTC
-	TRBV7-9	TRBJ1-6	-	CASSFDPTEIFYNSPLHF	TGTGCCAGCAGCTTTGACCCGACGGAGATTTTCTATAATTCACCCCTCCACTTT
few	TRBV5-1	TRBJ1-1	-	CASSSGPASTEAFF	TGCGCCAGCAGCTCCGGTCCCGCAAGCACTGAAGCTTTCTTT
-	TRBV7-9	TRBJ1-2	TRBD1	CASSRMTGNGYTF	TGTGCCAGCAGCCGCATGACAGGGAATGGCTACACCTTC
once	TRBV27	TRBJ2-1	TRBD2	CASSPNSGGSSGEQFF	TGTGCCAGCAGTCCAAATAGCGGGGGATCTTCGGGTGAGCAGTTCTTC
-	TRBV7-8	TRBJ2-5	-	CASSLRDSRRETQYF	TGTGCCAGCAGCTTACGGGACTCACGGCGAGAGACCCAGTACTTC
-	TRBV6-1	TRBJ2-1	-	CASSESATYNEQFF	TGTGCCAGCAGTGAATCCGCTACCTACAATGAGCAGTTCTTC
-	TRBV7-6	TRBJ1-5	-	CASSLDTSNQPQHF	TGTGCCAGCAGCTTAGACACCAGCAATCAGCCCCAGCATTTT
-	TRBV29-1	TRBJ1-2	-	CSVDVGSSRGYTF	TGCAGCGTTGACGTAGGTTCCTCAAGAGGCTACACCTTC
-	TRBV10-3	TRBJ2-3	-	CAISMDTDSTDTQYF	TGTGCCATCAGTATGGACACTGATAGCACAGATACGCAGTATTTT
-	TRBV5-1	TRBJ2-7	-	CASSVGQGGLLSYEQYF	TGCGCCAGCAGTGTTGGTCAGGGGGGCCTGCTCTCCTACGAGCAGTACTTC
-	TRBV12-3/TRBV12-4	TRBJ2-5	TRBD2	CASSFRRGGRETQYF	TGTGCCAGCAGTTTTCGGCGGGGGGGCCGAGAGACCCAGTACTTC